Below are 3 T cell receptor beta chains sequenced from a single sample in a study of early T cells in non-severe SARS-CoV-2 infection. TCRdb re-called the 5' RACE reads with MiXCR, one entry per CDR3 protein. The sample consists of under 85,000 distinct CDR3 sequences, 12% of them appearing once. Material: whole blood. The receptors were gathered from an adult who was a healthcare worker with PCR-confirmed SARS-CoV-2 infection or an uninfected control (not recorded which).

This clonotype was recorded many times. The chain recombines TRBV7-6 with TRBJ2-7; D is possibly TRBD1 (6 bases). This CDR3 is built from 17 residues. CDR1 and CDR2 (germline): SGHVS, FNYEAQ. The ends were cut back, 1 base at V and 1 base at J, with 17 bases in the middle. The CDR3 loop is CASSLGVAQGSSYEQYF. CDR3 sequence (DNA): TGTGCCAGCAGCTTAGGGGTCGCGCAGGGGAGTTCCTACGAGCAGTACTTC.

Only a few counts were recorded for this clonotype. The CDR3 DNA sequence: TGCAGTGCTATAATCTCCGGAGGAAACTATGGCTACACCTTC. Translation: CSAIISGGNYGYTF. This rearrangement joins TRBV20-1 to TRBJ1-2, with unresolved D. V dropped 4 bases and J dropped 2 bases, with 14 bases sitting between them. The CDR3 sequence is 14 residues long. The V gene's germline CDR1 is DFQATT and CDR2 SNEGSKA (reference sequence).

Many counts were recorded for this clonotype. The chain is built from TRBV29-1 and TRBJ1-1; D gene uncertain. V was cut by 2 bases and J by 5 bases, with 18 bases left in between. From germline, CDR1 is SQVTM and CDR2 ANQGSEA. This CDR3 comprises 15 residues. This CDR3 is CSVEKVGSKETEAFF. CDR3 in DNA: TGCAGCGTTGAAAAGGTTGGCTCAAAGGAGACTGAAGCTTTCTTT.